A single sample gave rise to the 15 T cell receptor beta chains below, sequenced in a study of spatial heterogeneity in lung cancer. The study, taken as a whole, reports: Within tumors, counts of expanded alpha and beta TCRs tracked tumor mutation counts.

Time point noted: sample taken at primary tumor resection. Via MiXCR, TCRdb re-called the 5' RACE reads, giving one row per CDR3 protein. The table has tens of thousands of distinct CDR3 sequences, approximately 15% seen once; the top ten hold more than 30%. No antigen is known for these receptors. The material was lung tumor tissue, obtained at surgery. The receptors stem from a female donor with early-stage non-small cell lung cancer.

This chain uses TRBV28 with TRBJ2-1; D remains ambiguous. The CDR3 is made up of 11 amino acids. V was shortened by 6 bases and J by 9 bases, with 9 bases between the two germline ends. The V gene's germline CDR1 is MDHEN and CDR2 SYDVKM. In DNA, the CDR3 is TGTGCCAGCAGCCCGTACTTTGAGCAGTTCTTC. Protein product: CASSPYFEQFF.

Ten or more counts support this clonotype. The chain links TRBV7-9 to TRBJ2-1, with TRBD2 identical over 12 bases. There are 16 residues in the CDR3. The V and J ends lost 7 bases and 7 bases, in that order; junction bases with no gene match: 11. Per germline, CDR1 SEHNR and CDR2 FQNEAQ (reference sequence). CDR3 in DNA: TGTGCCAGCAACTCGCAGACTAGCGGGGGCGGGAATGAGCAGTTCTTC. This gives the protein CASNSQTSGGGNEQFF.

This clonotype was detected many times. The chain combines TRBV27 with TRBJ2-1; 9 bases align to TRBD2. J was trimmed by 7 bases and V by 1 base; bases with no gene match: 8. From germline, CDR1 is MNHEY and CDR2 SMNVEV (reference sequence). This CDR3 has 16 residues. The CDR3 sequence is CASSLYAGGPENEQFF. In DNA, the CDR3 is TGTGCCAGCAGTTTATACGCGGGAGGGCCGGAAAATGAGCAGTTCTTC.

Ten or more counts support this clonotype. This rearrangement joins TRBV28 to TRBJ2-1; perhaps TRBD2 as D (6 bases). Germline V gene lookup returns CDR1 MDHEN and CDR2 SYDVKM. Between the trimmed V and J ends, which lost 6 bases and 8 bases, there was a span of 32 bases. The CDR3 consists of 19 residues. DNA of the CDR3: TGTGCCAGCAGACCTACCTGGGGCAGACCGGGAGTTCGCATCGATGAGCAGTTCTTC. Amino acids: CASRPTWGRPGVRIDEQFF.

This clonotype has at least ten counts. The chain is built from TRBV11-2 and TRBJ2-3; D is perhaps TRBD1 or TRBD2 (6 bases each). The germline V and J ends were trimmed by 1 base and 3 bases, with 14 bases remaining between them. Germline assignment: CDR1 SGHAT and CDR2 FQNNGV. This CDR3 is 16 amino acids long. CDR3 bases: TGTGCCAGCAGCTTAGGGGGGCTAGCGTTAACAGATACGCAGTATTTT. This translates into CASSLGGLALTDTQYF.

The rearrangement links TRBV7-9 to TRBJ2-5; D gene ambiguous. CDR1 SEHNR and CDR2 FQNEAQ come from the germline V gene (reference sequence). This CDR3 is built from 15 residues. V gave up 2 bases and J gave up 2 bases, with 12 bases separating them. For the CDR3, the DNA is TGTGCCAGCAGCTTATCCCAGAGGATACAAGAGACCCAGTACTTC. Residues: CASSLSQRIQETQYF.

The V gene is TRBV15, the J gene TRBJ2-5, with 15 bases fitting TRBD2. Looked up from germline, CDR1 is LNHNV and CDR2 is YYDKDF (reference sequence). Trimming removed 6 bases from V and 5 bases from J; junction bases left unmatched: 10. The CDR3 spans 17 residues. The CDR3 loop is CATSSGLAGGPEETQYF. CDR3 coding DNA: TGTGCCACCAGTTCTGGACTAGCGGGAGGGCCGGAGGAGACCCAGTACTTC.

The sample holds many counts of this clonotype. The chain recombines TRBV20-1 with TRBJ2-5; D unclear. Germline-derived CDR1 and CDR2 are DFQATT and SNEGSKA (reference sequence). V was trimmed by 1 base and J by 0 bases, leaving 9 bases between them. The CDR3 totals 14 residues. For the CDR3, the DNA is TGCAGTGCTAGAGTGGGCCTGTACCAAGAGACCCAGTACTTC. The encoded protein is CSARVGLYQETQYF.

This clonotype was counted ten times or more. The chain combines TRBV29-1 with TRBJ2-7; D is undetermined. This CDR3 is 13 amino acids long. Trimming cost V 6 bases and J 6 bases, with 18 bases left between them. CDR1 is SQVTM, CDR2 ANQGSEA, per germline. CDR3 nucleotides: TGCAGCGTCAGGAGCCGACTCGGCCCCGAGCAGTACTTC. It encodes CSVRSRLGPEQYF.

In its sample, this clonotype was seen a few times. The chain recombines TRBV11-2 with TRBJ2-1, with a tentative D call TRBD2 (6 bases). Trimming took 4 bases from V and 4 from J, leaving 11 bases between them. Germline CDR1 is SGHAT and CDR2 is FQNNGV. CDR3 length: 14 amino acids. CDR3 loop: CASSSNSGYNEQFF. In nucleotides, the CDR3 is TGTGCCAGCAGCTCCAATAGCGGATACAATGAGCAGTTCTTC.

This clonotype appeared a single time. The chain combines TRBV28 with TRBJ2-7; maybe TRBD1 (6 bases). CDR3 length: 13 residues. The germline V gene encodes CDR1 MDHEN and CDR2 SYDVKM. The V gene lost 3 bases and the J gene lost 3 bases, with 9 bases spanning the gap. The CDR3 is CASSFVGGYEQYF. The CDR3 nucleotides read TGTGCCAGCAGTTTCGTAGGGGGCTACGAGCAGTACTTC. The full variable domain, in which reference TRBV28 and TRBJ2-7 provide the parts outside the CDR3, is DVKVTQSSRYLVKRTGEKVFLECVQDMDHENMFWYRQDPGLGLRLIYFSYDVKMKEKGDIPEGYSVSREKKERFSLILESASTNQTSMYLCASSFVGGYEQYFGPGTRLTVT.

The sample holds many counts of this clonotype. J is TRBJ2-3 and V is TRBV5-1, with D maybe TRBD1 (5 bases). CDR1 and CDR2 from the germline V gene are SGHRS and YFSETQ. V dropped 0 bases and J dropped 0 bases, with 8 bases sitting between them. The CDR3 runs 15 residues. The CDR3 DNA reads as TGCGCCAGCAGCTTGGCCAGGGTTAGCACAGATACGCAGTATTTT. It translates to CASSLARVSTDTQYF.

The chain combines TRBV20-1 with TRBJ2-1; 9 positions agree with TRBD2. From germline, CDR1 is DFQATT and CDR2 SNEGSKA (reference sequence). The J segment lost 4 bases and the V segment lost 5 bases, leaving 6 bases of the junction unmatched. This CDR3 is built from 14 residues. The CDR3 loop reads CSADGTSRYNEQFF. CDR3 coding DNA: TGCAGTGCTGACGGGACTAGCCGGTACAATGAGCAGTTCTTC.

This clonotype was counted ten times or more. The chain carries TRBV5-4 and TRBJ2-2; 8 bases align to TRBD1. Germline V lookup: CDR1 SGHNT, CDR2 YYREEE (reference sequence). The V gene end was trimmed by 6 bases and the J gene end by 0 bases; junction bases not matched to a gene: 4. The CDR3 covers 15 residues. The CDR3 sequence is CASNLQGANTGELFF. In nucleotides, the CDR3 is TGTGCCAGCAACCTACAGGGGGCGAACACCGGGGAGCTGTTTTTT.

This clonotype has ten or more counts. The junction departs from the called germline gene at one end, perhaps through a read error. The V and J genes are TRBV29-1 and TRBJ2-1; 8 bases align to TRBD1. The CDR3 consists of 14 residues. Germline V gene data show CDR1 as SQVTM and CDR2 as ANQGSEA. The CDR3 nucleotides read TGCAGCGTTTATTATGGACAGGGTGGCTATGAGCGGTTCTTC. Residues: CSVYYGQGGYERFF.